This T cell receptor (beta chain) was sequenced for a study of CD8+ T cells in alopecia areata. On the study more broadly: The authors grafted skin from roughly 6-12-month-old C3H/HeJ donors with spontaneous alopecia onto approximately 6-11-week-old female C3H/HeJ mice. The study's findings and limits: Higher clonality and more expanded CD8+ clones appeared in lesional than normal scalp.

Cell sorting was performed on pooled cutaneous lymph node cells with CD4, CD8alpha, NKG2D, NKG2ACE and other markers. This clone was seen more than once but under ten times. Its antigen is unidentified. The listed genes are named as in mouse. Read coverage stops 4 residues before the CDR3 terminus; the germline J gene supplies the remainder. Looked up from germline, CDR1 is MSHET and CDR2 is SYDVDS. This CDR3 is built from 15 residues. Trimming pared 6 bases from V and 0 bases from J, leaving 13 bases between. TCR sequencing used cDNA made by reverse transcription of extracted RNA. Using immunoSEQ multiplex PCR, the repertoire was profiled, and TCRdb retains in-frame clones only, with some absent. The data show under 350,000 clones, with none appearing a single time.

The V and J genes are TRBV29 and TRBJ2-3; D may be TRBD1 (6 bases). This sequence originates from a C3H/HeJ mouse with alopecia areata. For this strain, the MHC haplotype corresponds to H2-k. Input material: CD4+ T cells sorted from a lymph node. CDR3 amino acids: CASSPRGASAETLYF. Partial CDR3 DNA: TGTGCTAGCAGCCCCAGGGGAGCTAGTGCAGAA. The variable domain in full, with the rest retrieved from reference TRBV29 and TRBJ2-3, is DMKVTQMPRYLIKRMGENVLLECGQDMSHETMYWYRQDPGLGLQLIYISYDVDSNSEGDIPKGYRVSRKKREHFSLILDSAKTNQTSVYFCASSPRGASAETLYFGSGTRLTVL.